This entry lists 31 T cell receptor beta chains sequenced from one sample in a study of CD8+ T cells in alopecia areata. The treatment was: oral pan-JAK inhibitor, 5-10 mg twice daily. cDNA prepared by RNA extraction and subsequent reverse transcription served as the template for sequencing. Profiled with immunoSEQ multiplex PCR; TCRdb holds only in-frame clones, not every one. The table includes about 190,000 clones, roughly three fifths detected once. The material sequenced was CD4+ T cells sorted from blood, taken around week 50, from a patient treated with tofacitinib. Receptors were obtained from a human donor with alopecia areata.

This clone turned up a few times. The chain carries TRBV11-2 and TRBJ2-5, with 8 nucleotides matching TRBD2. Per germline, CDR1 SGHAT and CDR2 FQNNGV. V dropped 1 base and J dropped 3; count of bases not matched to a gene: 1. The CDR3 runs to 14 residues. The CDR3 here is CASSLAGGKETQYF. The CDR3 DNA reads TGTGCCAGCAGCTTAGCGGGGGGGAAAGAGACCCAGTACTTC.

The chain employs TRBV4-1 and TRBJ1-2; D is possibly TRBD1 (6 bases). The V and J ends lost 2 bases and 5 bases respectively, with 15 bases between them. CDR3 length equals 15 residues. Germline loops: CDR1 MGHRA, CDR2 YSYEKL. CDR3 bases: TGCGCCAGCAGCCAACCCACGGCCGGGACATATGGCTACACCTTC. Translating it yields CASSQPTAGTYGYTF.

In regard to this clone: At one end the junction does not follow the germline gene, possibly because of a read error. The V and J genes are TRBV25-1 and TRBJ1-6; unclear D gene. The germline V gene has CDR1 MGHDK and CDR2 SYGVNS. This CDR3 comprises 12 residues. CDR3 bases: TGTGCCAGCTGTGAGGTTAATTCACCCCTCCACTTT. Translation: CASCEVNSPLHF.

This chain uses TRBV7-2 with TRBJ1-6, with 8 bases that match TRBD1. CDR1 is SGHTA, CDR2 FQGNSA, per germline. V gave up 1 base and J gave up 10 bases; unmatched junction bases: 6. This CDR3 is 15 amino acids long. CDR3 loop: CASSLDRGIRSPLHF. The CDR3 DNA sequence: TGTGCCAGCAGCTTAGACAGGGGGATTAGGTCACCCCTCCACTTT.

The chain joins TRBV2 to TRBJ2-1, with TRBD2 matching 12 bases. J gave up 7 bases and V 8 bases, and 3 bases lay outside the gene matches. The V gene's germline CDR1 is SNHLY and CDR2 FYNNEI. This CDR3 is 13 amino acids long. The CDR3 DNA reads TGTGCCAGCTCGGGACTAGCGGGTAATGAGCAGTTCTTC. Its translation is CASSGLAGNEQFF.

This chain connects TRBV4-3 to TRBJ2-7; 8 bases match TRBD2. V shed 4 bases and J 6 bases; nucleotides not matched to a gene: 5. Germline V lookup: CDR1 LGHNA, CDR2 YSLEER. The CDR3 covers 13 residues. The CDR3 spells CASSLGLAGEQYF. The CDR3 region has the DNA TGCGCCAGCAGCCTCGGACTAGCCGGCGAGCAGTACTTC.

The rearrangement links TRBV27 to TRBJ2-5, with TRBD1 as a possible D gene (5 bases). Deletions cut 5 bases from V and 0 bases from J, with 16 bases between. Germline lookup yields CDR1 MNHEY and CDR2 SMNVEV (reference sequence). CDR3 length: 16 residues. The CDR3: CASSPKWGPNQETQYF. CDR3 nucleotides: TGTGCCAGCAGTCCGAAGTGGGGCCCCAACCAAGAGACCCAGTACTTC.

The CDR3 region is CASSQDKGTWNTEAFF. The CDR3 bases are TGCGCCAGCAGCCAAGATAAGGGGACCTGGAACACTGAAGCTTTCTTT. The chain is built from TRBV4-1 and TRBJ1-1, with D possibly matching TRBD1 (5 bases). The CDR3 length is 16 residues. Trimming left V 0 bases short and J 1 base short, with 12 bases between. The germline gives CDR1 MGHRA, CDR2 YSYEKL.

This sequence joins TRBV29-1 and TRBJ1-5; weak D call: TRBD1 (5 bases). The CDR3 spans 13 residues. V lost 4 bases and J 4 bases, leaving 11 bases between the germline ends. Germline loops: CDR1 SQVTM, CDR2 ANQGSEA. The CDR3: CSVGVGANQPQHF. CDR3 in DNA: TGCAGCGTTGGTGTAGGGGCTAATCAGCCCCAGCATTTT.

With regard to this clone: This specimen includes other DNA sequences encoding the same CDR3. V is TRBV5-1 and J is TRBJ2-3; 8 positions agree with TRBD2. CDR1 is SGHRS, CDR2 YFSETQ, per germline. The CDR3 sequence is 15 residues long. The V gene end was trimmed by 1 base and the J gene end by 4 bases; junction bases not matched to a gene: 5. CDR3 sequence reads: CASSLRGLAADTQYF. As DNA, the CDR3 is TGCGCCAGCAGCTTGAGAGGACTAGCAGCAGATACGCAGTATTTT.

This clone was seen a few times. The V and J genes are TRBV5-1 and TRBJ1-2; D is possibly TRBD1 (6 bases). The germline gives CDR1 SGHRS, CDR2 YFSETQ. V shed 0 bases and J shed 4 bases, with 13 bases lying between them. The CDR3 spans 15 residues. The DNA for the CDR3 is TGCGCCAGCAGCTTGGGCAGGGGCAAGAGCTATGGCTACACCTTC. It encodes CASSLGRGKSYGYTF.

This clone was counted many times. The same CDR3 can be traced to other DNA sequences in this sample. This sequence joins TRBV18 and TRBJ1-1; tentatively, D is TRBD1 (5 bases). There are 13 residues in the CDR3. Germline V gives CDR1 KGHSH, CDR2 LQKENI. V was trimmed by 3 bases and J by 1 base, leaving 6 bases between them. The CDR3 coding sequence is TGTGCCAGCTCACCCGGACAGAACACTGAAGCTTTCTTT. Translation: CASSPGQNTEAFF.

The V call is TRBV30, the J call TRBJ1-2, with TRBD1 as a possible D gene (5 bases). The CDR3 runs to 13 residues. V was shortened by 3 bases and J by 5 bases, with 13 bases between the two germline ends. CDR1 and CDR2 (germline): GTSNPN, SVGIG (reference sequence). This chain's CDR3 is CAWSQDRLYGYTF. CDR3 in DNA: TGTGCCTGGAGCCAAGACAGACTTTATGGCTACACCTTC.

Remarks on this clone: This may arise from a read error, as a much more abundant clone is one base away. The J gene is TRBJ2-3, the V gene TRBV5-4; no definite D call. The CDR3 has 11 residues. V shed 2 bases and J shed 2 bases, with 0 bases lying between them. CDR1 and CDR2 from the germline V gene are SGHNT and YYREEE (reference sequence). CDR3 bases: TGTGCCAGCAGCTTCACAGATACGCAGTATTTT. Residues: CASSFTDTQYF.

This sequence joins TRBV29-1 and TRBJ1-1; D may be TRBD1 (5 bases). V lost 4 bases and J 5 bases, leaving 14 bases between the germline ends. CDR1 and CDR2 (germline): SQVTM, ANQGSEA. The CDR3 covers 13 residues. Written as DNA, the CDR3 is TGCAGCGTTGGGGTAGGGACCGAAACTGAAGCTTTCTTT. Amino acid sequence: CSVGVGTETEAFF.

The chain recombines TRBV10-3 with TRBJ1-6, with D perhaps TRBD1 (6 bases). V was cut by 10 bases and J by 12 bases, with 19 bases left in between. The CDR3 has 13 residues. Germline V gene lookup returns CDR1 ENHRY and CDR2 SYGVKD. DNA of the CDR3: TGTGCCACCCAGGGGCAGGGAGAAGAACCCCTCCACTTT. Translation: CATQGQGEEPLHF.

The genes are TRBV29-1 and TRBJ2-1; no clear D. CDR1 is SQVTM and CDR2 is ANQGSEA in the germline V gene. Trimming cost V 1 base and J 8 bases, with 6 bases left between them. The CDR3 is 11 amino acids. The CDR3 region has the DNA TGCAGCGTTGAAGGGGGTTATGAGCAGTTCTTC. Amino acid sequence: CSVEGGYEQFF.

The V gene is TRBV2, the J gene TRBJ2-6; D gene unclear. The V gene lost 3 bases and the J gene lost 0 bases, with 6 bases spanning the gap. There are 15 residues in the CDR3. In germline, CDR1 is SNHLY, CDR2 FYNNEI. The CDR3: CASSDRNSGANVLTF. Here the CDR3 DNA reads TGTGCCAGCAGTGATAGGAACTCTGGGGCCAACGTCCTGACTTTC.

This clone was picked up one time. This CDR3 is CASSLKAGQTEGYTF. The CDR3 nucleotides read TGTGCCAGCAGCTTAAAAGCGGGACAAACGGAGGGCTACACCTTC. The V call is TRBV11-2, the J call TRBJ1-2; a weak D match, TRBD1 (6 bases). The V end was cut by 2 bases, the J end by 8 bases, with 18 bases between. CDR1 and CDR2 from the germline V gene are SGHAT and FQNNGV. The CDR3 is 15 amino acids.

This clone was picked up a small number of times. The V call is TRBV30, the J call TRBJ1-1; no firm D call. This CDR3 is built from 8 residues. Germline assignment: CDR1 GTSNPN and CDR2 SVGIG (reference sequence). With 4 bases removed from V and 8 bases from J, the gap between germline ends came to 2 bases. CDR3 DNA sequence: TGTGCCTGGAAGGAAGCTTTCTTT. This sequence encodes CAWKEAFF.

The CDR3 DNA is TGCAGCGTTGAGCCACAGGGGGCGAGGTACAATGAGCAGTTCTTC. This encodes CSVEPQGARYNEQFF. The chain recombines TRBV29-1 with TRBJ2-1, with TRBD1 matching 9 bases. This CDR3 region has 15 residues. Germline-derived CDR1 and CDR2 are SQVTM and ANQGSEA. With V trimmed by 3 bases and J by 4 bases, 7 bases remained unmatched.

A note on this clone: The sample contains more than one DNA sequence encoding this CDR3. V and J are TRBV30 and TRBJ1-1, with no clear D. Deletions cut 1 base from V and 1 base from J, with 4 bases between. The CDR3 has 12 amino acids. The germline gives CDR1 GTSNPN, CDR2 SVGIG (reference sequence). CDR3: CAWSGGNTEAFF. Written as DNA, the CDR3 is TGTGCCTGGAGTGGGGGGAACACTGAAGCTTTCTTT.

This clone was recorded at least ten times. CDR3 bases: TGTGCCAGCAGCTCAACCGACAGAGGAATTTATAGCAATCAGCCCCAGCATTTT. It yields the protein CASSSTDRGIYSNQPQHF. The V call is TRBV7-9, the J call TRBJ1-5; D perhaps matches TRBD1 (5 bases). Trimming removed 4 bases from V and 0 bases from J, with 19 bases in between. The CDR3 consists of 18 residues. The germline gives CDR1 SEHNR, CDR2 FQNEAQ (reference sequence).

V is TRBV5-1 and J is TRBJ2-3; possible D gene TRBD1, 6 bases. The CDR3 is 18 residues long. V shed 7 bases and J shed 3 bases, with 27 bases lying between them. Germline V gene sequence: CDR1 SGHRS, CDR2 YFSETQ. The CDR3 loop reads CASSKDRSMRVGTDTQYF. CDR3 nucleotide sequence: TGCGCCAGCTCTAAAGACAGGTCCATGAGGGTCGGGACAGATACGCAGTATTTT.

Of note for this clone: An end of the junction differs from the germline gene, which may be a read error. The rearrangement uses TRBV29-1 and TRBJ2-3, with TRBD2 matching over 8 bases. This CDR3 is 15 amino acids long. Per germline, CDR1 SQVTM and CDR2 ANQGSEA. CDR3 sequence reads: CSVALGRGVTGTQYF. The DNA of the CDR3 is TGCAGCGTCGCCCTCGGGCGGGGGGTCACAGGTACGCAGTATTTT.

The chain recombines TRBV5-4 with TRBJ2-5; D is possibly TRBD2 (8 bases). Germline V gene sequence: CDR1 SGHNT, CDR2 YYREEE (reference sequence). This CDR3 spans 17 amino acids. The ends were cut back, 1 base at V and 5 bases at J, with 21 bases in the middle. The CDR3 here is CASSLLGGLAGGETQYF. CDR3 DNA: TGTGCCAGCAGCTTGTTAGGCGGACTAGCAGGGGGGGAGACCCAGTACTTC.

V and J are TRBV4-2 and TRBJ2-1; 9 bases line up with TRBD1. The germline gives CDR1 LGHNA, CDR2 YNFKEQ. CDR3 length equals 14 residues. V was clipped by 7 bases and J by 10 bases; unmatched bases: 11. CDR3 DNA: TGTGCCAGCACCCGAGACAGGGGGACTGGGGAGCAGTTCTTC. Translated, it gives CASTRDRGTGEQFF.

The rearrangement joins TRBV30 to TRBJ1-2, with unresolved D. The CDR3 is 12 residues long. Per germline, CDR1 GTSNPN and CDR2 SVGIG (reference sequence). With 5 bases removed from V and 6 bases from J, the gap between germline ends came to 13 bases. CDR3 coding DNA: TGTGCCTGGGACGAACGTGGGCATGGCTACACCTTC. Translated: CAWDERGHGYTF.

V gene TRBV5-1 combines with J gene TRBJ2-1; D possibly matches TRBD1 or TRBD2 (6 bases each). This CDR3 spans 14 amino acids. Trimming removed 5 bases from V and 7 bases from J, with 16 bases in between. Germline V lookup: CDR1 SGHRS, CDR2 YFSETQ. The CDR3: CASRDSRRGNEQFF. The CDR3, as DNA: TGCGCCAGCAGGGACTCACGGAGGGGGAATGAGCAGTTCTTC.

The rearrangement links TRBV4-3 to TRBJ1-1; tentative D call: TRBD1 (5 bases). Germline loops: CDR1 LGHNA, CDR2 YSLEER. The CDR3 is 14 residues long. The V end was cut by 0 bases, the J end by 5 bases, with 10 bases between. The CDR3 DNA reads as TGCGCCAGCAGCCAAGATAGGGGAGGGACTGAAGCTTTCTTT. Its protein product is CASSQDRGGTEAFF.

The chain is built from TRBV7-2 and TRBJ1-5; perhaps TRBD1 as D (5 bases). The CDR3 has 14 amino acids. V was pared by 0 bases and J by 2 bases, with 5 bases between. Germline V gene data show CDR1 as SGHTA and CDR2 as FQGNSA. CDR3 sequence (DNA): TGTGCCAGCAGCTTAGCAGGGGGCAATCAGCCCCAGCATTTT. This codes for CASSLAGGNQPQHF.